This T cell receptor (beta chain) originates from a study of cytomegalovirus exposure and HLA in healthy donors. The PCR used 60 Vbeta and 13 Jbeta primers. TCRdb's table, derived via immunoSEQ multiplex PCR, lists solely in-frame clones and lacks some. Here the sample spans some 130,000 clones, just under 80% being singletons. V lost 5 bases and J lost 10; bases outside the gene matches: 16. This CDR3 is 17 amino acids long. The V gene's germline CDR1 is SGHTA and CDR2 FQGNSA. General observations from the study: The study found most TCR sequences rare, yet found some public TCRs in many donors. Later on, an analysis showed TCR association rates differing by HLA locus, with DRB1 the most and HLA-C the fewest.

Remarks on this clone: No antigen is known for it.

The receptor comes from a man aged 25 to 45 in good health. The chain is built from TRBV7-2 and TRBJ2-4; 11 bases line up with TRBD2. Sequenced: PBMCs. In DNA form, the CDR3 reads TGTGCCAGCAGCCCGGGGACTAGCGGATCTTTTGGAAGAATTCAGTACTTC. Translation: CASSPGTSGSFGRIQYF. The full variable domain, rest sourced from reference TRBV7-2 and TRBJ2-4, is GAGVSQSPSNKVTEKGKDVELRCDPISGHTALYWYRQSLGQGLEFLIYFQGNSAPDKSGLPSDRFSAERTGGSVSTLTIQRTQQEDSAVYLCASSPGTSGSFGRIQYFGAGTRLSVL.